The 9 T cell receptor beta chains presented below share a single source sample, sequenced in a study of T cells expressing NK-cell markers. TCRdb reprocessed the 5' RACE reads and stores each CDR3 protein as one record, lacking DNA. This table holds roughly 150,000 distinct CDR3 sequences. The sequenced material came from blood T cells: a sorted CD56 or NKG2C T cell subset, CD4+ or CD8+ T cells, or bulk PBMC T cells (not recorded which). The receptors were gathered from a woman aged 18-70 years in good health.

The chain joins TRBV3-1 to TRBJ1-1; TCRdb gives TRBD1 as the D gene, but with no DNA this cannot be confirmed. This CDR3 spans 13 amino acids. Germline-derived CDR1 and CDR2 are LGHDT and YNNKEL (reference sequence). This CDR3 is CASSPPGRPRGFF.

This chain connects TRBV4-2 to TRBJ2-2; lacking DNA, the TRBD1 call made by TCRdb goes unchecked. Germline loops: CDR1 LGHNA, CDR2 YNFKEQ. This CDR3 has 16 residues. The CDR3 is CASSQLQGAATGELFF.

V is TRBV20-1 and J is TRBJ1-1. Germline-derived CDR1 and CDR2 are DFQATT and SNEGSKA (reference sequence). The CDR3 contains 16 residues. This CDR3 is CSARAGGGLLNTEAFF.

The chain recombines TRBV5-1 with TRBJ2-1; there is no DNA to check the TCRdb D call of TRBD1. There are 15 residues in the CDR3. Germline values: CDR1 SGHRS, CDR2 YFSETQ. The CDR3: CASTPDGLSIDEQFF.

The V call is TRBV12-3 or TRBV12-4, the J call TRBJ1-6. The CDR3 loop spans 12 amino acids. This CDR3 is CASTVASSPLHF.

This sequence joins TRBV20-1 and TRBJ2-4; TCRdb's assignment of TRBD1 cannot be checked, as there is no DNA. Per germline, CDR1 DFQATT and CDR2 SNEGSKA (reference sequence). The CDR3 is 14 residues long. The CDR3 sequence: CSAEGSASKNIQYF.

The chain couples TRBV2 to TRBJ2-5; TCRdb names TRBD2, which stays unverified in the absence of DNA. CDR1 is SNHLY and CDR2 is FYNNEI in the germline V gene. This CDR3 has 14 residues. The CDR3 spells CASGGLSRVETQYF. Full variable domain (outside the CDR3, taken from reference TRBV2 and TRBJ2-5): EPEVTQTPSHQVTQMGQEVILRCVPISNHLYFYWYRQILGQKVEFLVSFYNNEISEKSEIFDDQFSVERPDGSNFTLKIRSTKLEDSAMYFCASGGLSRVETQYFGPGTRLLVL.

The chain is built from TRBV30 and TRBJ2-2. Germline lookup yields CDR1 GTSNPN and CDR2 SVGIG (reference sequence). The CDR3 has 13 amino acids. CDR3 sequence: CAWSVFIPGELFF.

The chain joins TRBV20-1 to TRBJ2-7. CDR1 and CDR2 (germline): DFQATT, SNEGSKA (reference sequence). The CDR3 is made up of 14 amino acids. The CDR3 loop is CSARTAGGFYEQYF.